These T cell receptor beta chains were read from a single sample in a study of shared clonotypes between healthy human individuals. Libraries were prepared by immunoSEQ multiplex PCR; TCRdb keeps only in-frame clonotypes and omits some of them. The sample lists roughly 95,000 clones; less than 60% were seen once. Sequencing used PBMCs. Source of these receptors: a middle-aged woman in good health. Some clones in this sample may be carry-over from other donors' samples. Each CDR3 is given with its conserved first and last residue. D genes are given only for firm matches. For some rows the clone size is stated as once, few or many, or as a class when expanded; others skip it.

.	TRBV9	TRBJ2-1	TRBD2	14	TGTGCCAGCAGCCCACTGGGGGGACTAAATGAGCAGTTCTTC	CASSPLGGLNEQFF
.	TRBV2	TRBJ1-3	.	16	TGTGCCAGTAACCTGGGACTGACAGGCTCTGGAAACACCATATATTTT	CASNLGLTGSGNTIYF
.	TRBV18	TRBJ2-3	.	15	TGTGCCAGCTCACCTGGCGACAGACTCACAGATACGCAGTATTTT	CASSPGDRLTDTQYF
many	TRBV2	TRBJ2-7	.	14	TGTGCCAGCAGTAACACAGGGATCATCTACGAGCAGTACTTC	CASSNTGIIYEQYF
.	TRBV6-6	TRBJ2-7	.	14	TGTGCCAGCAGCGCCGGGACCCCTGCCTCCGAGCAGTACTTC	CASSAGTPASEQYF
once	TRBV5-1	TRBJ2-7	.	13	TGCGCCAGCAGCTTTAGGGCCGGCTACGAGCAGTACTTC	CASSFRAGYEQYF
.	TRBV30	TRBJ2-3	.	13	TGTGCCTGGAGTGACCCACCCACAGATACGCAGTATTTT	CAWSDPPTDTQYF
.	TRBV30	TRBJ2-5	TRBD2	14	TGTGCCTGGAGATGGTCGGGGGGACAAGAGACCCAGTACTTC	CAWRWSGGQETQYF
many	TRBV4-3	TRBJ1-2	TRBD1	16	TGCGCCAGCAGCCAAGATAGGGGGACAGTAACGGGTGGCTACACCTTC	CASSQDRGTVTGGYTF
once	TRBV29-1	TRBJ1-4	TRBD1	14	TGCAGCGTCCAACTGGGACAGTCGAATGAAAAACTGTTTTTT	CSVQLGQSNEKLFF
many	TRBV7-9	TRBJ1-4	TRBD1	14	TGTGCCAGCAGCTTAGAGGGACAGGGTGAAAAACTGTTTTTT	CASSLEGQGEKLFF
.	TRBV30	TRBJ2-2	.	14	TGTGCCTGGAGTACATCCGAGGCCGGCGGGGAGCTGTTTTTT	CAWSTSEAGGELFF
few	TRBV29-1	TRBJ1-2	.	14	TGCAGCGTTGAAAGGGCGGGTTTCGGCTATGGCTACACCTTC	CSVERAGFGYGYTF
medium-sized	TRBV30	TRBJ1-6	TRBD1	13	TGTGCCTGGAGTGAGGACAGGGGTTCACCCCTCCACTTT	CAWSEDRGSPLHF
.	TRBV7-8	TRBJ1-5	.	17	TGTGCCAGCAGCTTAAGGCAGGCGGACTATAGCAATCAGCCCCAGCATTTT	CASSLRQADYSNQPQHF
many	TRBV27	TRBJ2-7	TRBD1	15	TGTGCCAGCAGTCCCGGGACAGCCTTCTCCTACGAGCAGTACTTC	CASSPGTAFSYEQYF
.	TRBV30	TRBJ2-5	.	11	TGTGCCTGGAGTGTTAGTGAGACCCAGTACTTC	CAWSVSETQYF
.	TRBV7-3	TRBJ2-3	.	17	TGTGCCAGCAGCTTAAATCCCTTCGGAGCGGGCACAGATACGCAGTATTTT	CASSLNPFGAGTDTQYF
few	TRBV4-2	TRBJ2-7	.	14	TGTGCCAGCAGCCAAGTGGAGGACCCCAAAGAGCAGTACTTC	CASSQVEDPKEQYF
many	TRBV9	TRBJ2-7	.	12	TGTGCCAGCAGCCCAGGGGCCGGTGAGCAGTACTTC	CASSPGAGEQYF
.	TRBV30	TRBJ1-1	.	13	TGTGCCTGGAGTAGCGGCGGGGTCACCGAAGCTTTCTTT	CAWSSGGVTEAFF
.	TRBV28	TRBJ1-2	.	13	TGTGCCAGCAGTTTATTGGCAGGAGGGGGCTACACCTTC	CASSLLAGGGYTF
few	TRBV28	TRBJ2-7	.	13	TGTGCCAGCAGTTTAGTAGGCGCCTACGAGCAGTACTTC	CASSLVGAYEQYF
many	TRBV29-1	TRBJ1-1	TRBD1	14	TGCAGCGTTGTTGGGGACAGGGTAAACACTGAAGCTTTCTTT	CSVVGDRVNTEAFF
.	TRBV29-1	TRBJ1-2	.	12	TGCAGCGCCTCTGGGTCTAACTATGGCTACACCTTC	CSASGSNYGYTF
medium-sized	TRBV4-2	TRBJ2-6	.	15	TGTGCCAGCAGCCAAGAGGGGTCTGGGGCCAACGTCCTGACTTTC	CASSQEGSGANVLTF
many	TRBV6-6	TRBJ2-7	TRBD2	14	TGTGCCAGCAGTTACAGCGGGAGTAGAAACGAGCAGTACTTC	CASSYSGSRNEQYF
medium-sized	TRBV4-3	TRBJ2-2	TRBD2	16	TGCGCCAGCAGCCAAGATACGCTGGGAGGGCCCGGGGAGCTGTTTTTT	CASSQDTLGGPGELFF
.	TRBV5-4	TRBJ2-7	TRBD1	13	TGTGCCAGCAGCCGACAGGGGGCCTACGAGCAGTACTTC	CASSRQGAYEQYF
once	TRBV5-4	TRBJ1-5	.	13	TGTGCCAGCAGCTTAAGTTACAATCAGCCCCAGCATTTT	CASSLSYNQPQHF
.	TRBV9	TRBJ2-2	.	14	TGTGCCAGCAGCAGCAGGGTAAACACCGGGGAGCTGTTTTTT	CASSSRVNTGELFF
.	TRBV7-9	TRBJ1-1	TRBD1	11	TGTGCCAGCGACAGGGTGGCTGAAGCTTTCTTT	CASDRVAEAFF
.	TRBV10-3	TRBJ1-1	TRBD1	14	TGTGCCATCAGTAAGGACAGGGTGAACACTGAAGCTTTCTTT	CAISKDRVNTEAFF
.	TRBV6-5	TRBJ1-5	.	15	TGTGCCAGCAGCCCCGTGATCGGGGGCGGTCAGCCCCAGCATTTT	CASSPVIGGGQPQHF
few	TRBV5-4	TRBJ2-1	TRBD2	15	TGTGCCAGCAGCCCGGGACTAGCGAACTACAATGAGCAGTTCTTC	CASSPGLANYNEQFF
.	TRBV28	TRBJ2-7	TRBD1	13	TGTGCCAGCAGGGGACAGGCGACCTACGAGCAGTACTTC	CASRGQATYEQYF